Detailed here is one TCR beta chain. Profiling relied on immunoSEQ multiplex PCR, and the TCRdb table lists in-frame clones only, not all of them. The sample records fewer than 150,000 clones, roughly 90% being singletons. The data derive from a study of T cell responses to AZD1222 COVID-19 vaccine. The germline V gene has CDR1 MDHEN and CDR2 SYDVKM. Trimming took 7 bases from V and 0 from J; bases not matched to a gene: 9. The CDR3 has 16 amino acids. This TCR was recovered from an adult who received the AZD1222 COVID-19 vaccine. Sample: peripheral blood, taken 28 days after the second AZD1222 dose. The V call is TRBV28, the J call TRBJ1-3; 7 bases are shared with TRBD1. DNA of the CDR3: TGTGCCAGCACAACCATCAGGACAGGCTCTGGAAACACCATATATTTT. Translating it yields CASTTIRTGSGNTIYF. Together with reference TRBV28 and TRBJ1-3, the CDR3 gives the full variable domain: DVKVTQSSRYLVKRTGEKVFLECVQDMDHENMFWYRQDPGLGLRLIYFSYDVKMKEKGDIPEGYSVSREKKERFSLILESASTNQTSMYLCASTTIRTGSGNTIYFGEGSWLTVV.